The 14 T cell receptor beta chains given below trace back to one sample, sequenced in a study of cytotoxic CD8 clonotypes in ibrutinib-treated CLL. This table comes from immunoSEQ multiplex PCR, and its TCRdb copy is limited to in-frame clones, with some not included. The sample consists of around 140,000 clones, 70% to 90% of them appearing once. This sample comprised PBMCs, obtained after 36 months of ibrutinib treatment. These receptors were collected from a human donor with chronic lymphocytic leukemia.

This clone was recorded only once. The chain carries TRBV4-2 and TRBJ2-1; D is uncertain. V was clipped by 2 bases and J by 6 bases, with 17 bases between them. There are 16 residues in the CDR3. The germline V gene encodes CDR1 LGHNA and CDR2 YNFKEQ. The CDR3 DNA reads TGTGCCAGCAGCCAACCGGGCCTCTCGACGAGCAATGAGCAGTTCTTC. This sequence encodes CASSQPGLSTSNEQFF.

This sequence joins TRBV5-1 and TRBJ1-3; the D is unclear. Looked up from germline, CDR1 is SGHRS and CDR2 is YFSETQ. The length of the CDR3 is 16 residues. Trimming removed 0 bases at V and 3 bases at J, with 13 bases between. DNA for the CDR3: TGCGCCAGCAGCTTGGTCGGCATGGAACTTGGAAACACCATATATTTT. Its translation is CASSLVGMELGNTIYF.

The V and J genes are TRBV19 and TRBJ1-2, with 8 bases matching TRBD1. CDR3 length equals 15 residues. Germline V gives CDR1 LNHDA, CDR2 SQIVND (reference sequence). V trimming: 3 bases; J trimming: 0 bases; junction bases outside the gene matches: 3. CDR3 in amino acids: CASSMLTGANYGYTF. The CDR3 DNA is TGTGCCAGTAGTATGCTGACAGGGGCTAACTATGGCTACACCTTC.

This clone was recorded once. The V call is TRBV6-1, the J call TRBJ1-3; D ambiguous. Trimming took off 0 bases at V and 3 bases at J, with 3 bases between the two ends. The CDR3 is 13 residues long. The germline V gene has CDR1 MNHNS and CDR2 SASEGT. The CDR3 here is CASSEANGNTIYF. In nucleotides, the CDR3 is TGTGCCAGCAGTGAAGCGAATGGAAACACCATATATTTT.

The chain has TRBV5-4 and TRBJ2-7; either TRBD1 or TRBD2 may supply D (5 bases each). The CDR3 length is 14 residues. Germline V gene sequence: CDR1 SGHNT, CDR2 YYREEE (reference sequence). V was shortened by 2 bases and J by 3 bases, with 12 bases between the two germline ends. The CDR3 bases are TGTGCCAGCAGCTTACGTGGGGGTGACTACGAGCAGTACTTC. It translates to CASSLRGGDYEQYF. The full variable domain, in which reference TRBV5-4 and TRBJ2-7 provide the parts outside the CDR3, is ETGVTQSPTHLIKTRGQQVTLRCSSQSGHNTVSWYQQALGQGPQFIFQYYREEENGRGNFPPRFSGLQFPNYSSELNVNALELDDSALYLCASSLRGGDYEQYFGPGTRLTVT.

This chain connects TRBV11-2 to TRBJ1-1; 7 bases agree with TRBD1. This CDR3 spans 15 amino acids. The germline V gene encodes CDR1 SGHAT and CDR2 FQNNGV. The trim removed 4 bases at V and 3 bases at J, leaving 8 bases unmatched. In DNA, the CDR3 is TGTGCCAGCAGCTCTACGACAGGGTCGTACACTGAAGCTTTCTTT. It yields the protein CASSSTTGSYTEAFF. Filled out from reference TRBV11-2 and TRBJ1-1, the complete variable domain reads EAGVAQSPRYKIIEKRQSVAFWCNPISGHATLYWYQQILGQGPKLLIQFQNNGVVDDSQLPKDRFSAERLKGVDSTLKIQPAKLEDSAVYLCASSSTTGSYTEAFFGQGTRLTVV.

The chain couples TRBV10-3 to TRBJ1-2; no definite D call. Trimming removed 4 bases at V and 1 base at J, with 10 bases between. Per the germline V gene, CDR1 is ENHRY and CDR2 is SYGVKD. The CDR3 runs to 14 residues. DNA of the CDR3: TGTGCCATCAGTGGCTCGGGGTATAACTATGGCTACACCTTC. Amino acids: CAISGSGYNYGYTF.

This clone was seen a handful of times. V gene TRBV5-1 combines with J gene TRBJ2-6; D is perhaps TRBD1 or TRBD2 (6 bases each). Deletions cut 2 bases from V and 0 bases from J, with 9 bases between. Germline-derived CDR1 and CDR2 are SGHRS and YFSETQ. The CDR3 is 16 residues long. The CDR3 DNA follows: TGCGCCAGCAGCTTAGGGGGGCTCTCTGGGGCCAACGTCCTGACTTTC. Residues: CASSLGGLSGANVLTF.

J is TRBJ2-7 and V is TRBV7-8; no reliable D call. The germline V gene encodes CDR1 SGHVS and CDR2 FQNEAQ. V lost 5 bases and J lost 3, with 11 bases in between. This CDR3 spans 13 amino acids. For the CDR3, the DNA is TGTGCCAGCAGCCCTCCGACATTCTACGAGCAGTACTTC. Translated, it gives CASSPPTFYEQYF.

This chain uses TRBV28 with TRBJ2-5; 11 bases map to TRBD1. Germline V gene lookup returns CDR1 MDHEN and CDR2 SYDVKM. CDR3 length: 18 residues. The junction had 11 bases not matched to a gene; V was cut back by 1 base and J by 4 bases. The CDR3: CASSLLEWGTGGAETQYF. The DNA of the CDR3 is TGTGCCAGCAGTTTATTGGAGTGGGGGACAGGGGGAGCAGAGACCCAGTACTTC.

The rearrangement links TRBV28 to TRBJ1-6; tentative D call: TRBD1 (6 bases). V was clipped by 11 bases and J by 6 bases, with 20 bases between them. The germline CDR1 and CDR2 sequences are MDHEN and SYDVKM. The CDR3 has 15 amino acids. The chain's CDR3 is CAGSSPWGPNSPLHF. In DNA form, the CDR3 reads TGTGCCGGAAGTTCCCCCTGGGGGCCTAATTCACCCCTCCACTTT.

Only a few counts were recorded for this clone. The rearrangement uses TRBV5-5 and TRBJ2-7; D gene ambiguous. The CDR3 extends over 15 amino acids. V was pared by 0 bases and J by 3 bases, with 13 bases between. Germline CDR1 and CDR2: SGHKS and YYEKEE (reference sequence). CDR3 amino acids: CASSLVFQLSYEQYF. In DNA form, the CDR3 reads TGTGCCAGCAGCTTGGTTTTCCAACTTAGCTACGAGCAGTACTTC. Full variable domain (remainder filled in from reference TRBV5-5 and TRBJ2-7): DAGVTQSPTHLIKTRGQQVTLRCSPISGHKSVSWYQQVLGQGPQFIFQYYEKEERGRGNFPDRFSARQFPNYSSELNVNALLLGDSALYLCASSLVFQLSYEQYFGPGTRLTVT.

The rearrangement joins TRBV28 to TRBJ2-3, with 8 positions matching TRBD1. The germline gives CDR1 MDHEN, CDR2 SYDVKM. This CDR3 spans 14 amino acids. Germline trimming cut 5 bases from V and 5 bases from J; bases unmatched to any gene: 6. The CDR3 sequence is CASSPIDRGDTQYF. The CDR3 nucleotides read TGTGCCAGCAGTCCTATCGACAGGGGAGATACGCAGTATTTT.

This chain uses TRBV4-2 with TRBJ2-3; possible D gene TRBD1, 5 bases. The ends were cut back, 1 base at V and 0 bases at J, with 11 bases in the middle. Germline CDR1 LGHNA, CDR2 YNFKEQ. The CDR3 has 16 amino acids. The chain's CDR3 is CASSQGLPGSTDTQYF. The CDR3 coding sequence is TGTGCCAGCAGCCAAGGGTTACCAGGGAGCACAGATACGCAGTATTTT.